This TCR beta chain was retrieved from a study of CD4 T cells in relation to SARS-CoV-2 and coronaviruses. The unexposed donors gave CD4+ T cells in about 2011-2018, prior to COVID-19. CD4+ T cells were isolated from the cells after 10 days of culture. CDR3 length: 15 residues. V was cut by 2 bases and J by 4 bases, with 12 bases left in between. The V gene's germline CDR1 is MNHEY and CDR2 SVGAGI. Profiling relied on immunoSEQ multiplex PCR, and the TCRdb table lists in-frame clones only, not all of them. Among 20,000 to 25,000 clones listed, less than 70% were seen once. This clone was picked up a small number of times. No antigen is known for it.

The sample was CD4+ T cells from PBMCs, cultured in vitro. This sequence joins TRBV6-5 and TRBJ1-5; D gene unclear. The origin of this receptor is a human donor in good health. CDR3 in DNA: TGTGCCAGCAGTTACAGGACCCCTAGGAATCAGCCCCAGCATTTT. As protein: CASSYRTPRNQPQHF.